Listed below are T cell receptor beta chains from one sample, sequenced in a study of T cell responses to AZD1222 COVID-19 vaccine. Measured with immunoSEQ multiplex PCR; TCRdb has only the in-frame clones, and not every one. The table includes approximately 180,000 clones, around 92% detected once. Sequenced material: peripheral blood, taken on day 0 of AZD1222 vaccination. These receptors were taken from an adult in good health. CDR3s include the opening cysteine and the closing phenylalanine or tryptophan. The order of the fields is D gene, clone size, J gene, V gene, CDR3 protein, CDR3 DNA. A D gene is named only where the DNA matches it firmly. Some rows have no size entry. The others give once, few or many, or a class for an expanded clone.

>-|-|TRBJ2-2|TRBV24-1
CATSDPGGNTGELFF
TGTGCCACCAGTGATCCGGGGGGCAACACCGGGGAGCTGTTTTTT
>-|-|TRBJ2-3|TRBV7-6
CASSTRTTSTDTQYF
TGTGCCAGCAGCACCCGGACAACTAGCACAGATACGCAGTATTTT
>-|-|TRBJ1-3|TRBV19
CASSHRNSGNTIYF
TGTGCCAGTAGTCACAGGAACTCTGGAAACACCATATATTTT
>-|-|TRBJ1-3|TRBV5-4
CASSLDWGTGNTIYF
TGTGCCAGCAGCTTGGATTGGGGGACTGGAAACACCATATATTTT
>TRBD2|-|TRBJ2-5|TRBV19
CASSISGSVHETQYF
TGTGCCAGTAGTATTAGCGGGAGCGTGCACGAGACCCAGTACTTC
>-|-|TRBJ1-2|TRBV5-8
CASSLVQAFGVRARTF
TGTGCCAGCAGCTTGGTACAGGCCTTTGGCGTTAGAGCGCGCACCTTC
>-|-|TRBJ1-2|TRBV2
CASSEAFRRDTNYGYTF
TGTGCCAGCAGTGAAGCGTTTCGCAGGGACACAAACTATGGCTACACCTTC
>-|-|TRBJ2-7|TRBV15
CATSRDRQQTYEQYF
TGTGCCACCAGCAGAGATAGGCAGCAAACCTACGAGCAGTACTTC
>TRBD1|-|TRBJ2-7|TRBV12-3/TRBV12-4
CASSAYRGIEQYF
TGTGCCAGCAGTGCTTACAGGGGGATCGAGCAGTACTTC
>TRBD1|-|TRBJ1-5|TRBV19
CASSQSGTGGQPQHF
TGTGCCAGTAGCCAATCCGGGACAGGGGGCCAGCCCCAGCATTTT
>-|-|TRBJ1-4|TRBV9
CASSVTGGQLFF
TGTGCCAGCAGCGTAACTGGGGGTCAACTGTTTTTT
>-|-|TRBJ1-1|TRBV11-2
CASSRGKGAEAFF
TGTGCCAGCAGCCGCGGGAAGGGGGCTGAAGCTTTCTTT
>-|-|TRBJ1-4|TRBV5-1
CASSLVGSLGTNEKLFF
TGCGCCAGCAGCTTGGTTGGCTCGCTGGGGACTAATGAAAAACTGTTTTTT
>-|-|TRBJ1-3|TRBV11-3
CASSLIVRVGSSGNTIYF
TGTGCCAGCAGCTTAATTGTTCGGGTAGGTTCCTCTGGAAACACCATATATTTT
>-|-|TRBJ2-5|TRBV9
CASSVGPGRETQYF
TGTGCCAGCAGCGTAGGACCAGGGAGGGAGACCCAGTACTTC
>TRBD1|-|TRBJ2-1|TRBV10-3
CAISESAGQGLREQFF
TGTGCCATCAGTGAGTCAGCGGGACAGGGTCTGCGTGAGCAGTTCTTC
>-|-|TRBJ2-7|TRBV5-4
CASSLAGAIEQYF
TGTGCCAGCAGCTTGGCCGGGGCGATCGAGCAGTACTTC
>-|-|TRBJ1-5|TRBV28
CASSFVDRSNQPQHF
TGTGCCAGCAGTTTCGTGGACAGAAGCAATCAGCCCCAGCATTTT
>TRBD1|-|TRBJ1-1|TRBV29-1
CSVTGEIREAFF
TGCAGCGTTACAGGGGAGATCCGTGAAGCTTTCTTT
>-|-|TRBJ2-1|TRBV29-1
CSVESGSRVYEQFF
TGCAGCGTTGAGTCCGGGAGCCGGGTCTATGAGCAGTTCTTC
>TRBD1|-|TRBJ2-2|TRBV30
CAWSHPGTVTGELFF
TGTGCCTGGAGTCACCCCGGGACAGTAACCGGGGAGCTGTTTTTT
>TRBD2|-|TRBJ2-1|TRBV4-1
CASSQELAGTEQFF
TGCGCCAGCAGCCAAGAACTAGCGGGGACAGAGCAGTTCTTC
>-|-|TRBJ1-1|TRBV9
CASATLMNTEAFF
TGTGCCAGCGCGACCCTTATGAACACTGAAGCTTTCTTT
>-|-|TRBJ1-5|TRBV6-2/TRBV6-3
CASSYRVSYSNQPQHF
TGTGCCAGCAGTTATCGGGTCAGCTATAGCAATCAGCCCCAGCATTTT
>-|-|TRBJ1-1|TRBV24-1
CATSAGGNTEAFF
TGTGCCACCAGTGCGGGAGGGAACACTGAAGCTTTCTTT
>-|once|TRBJ1-1|TRBV6-5
CASSYGQSTEAFF
TGTGCCAGCAGTTACGGACAGAGCACTGAAGCTTTCTTT
>TRBD1|-|TRBJ1-2|TRBV10-3
CAIRSGTGVIGYTF
TGTGCCATCAGGTCCGGGACAGGGGTGATCGGCTACACCTTC
>-|-|TRBJ2-5|TRBV3-1/TRBV3-2
CASSQANRELAATQYF
TGTGCCAGCAGCCAAGCGAACAGGGAGCTCGCGGCGACCCAGTACTTC
>TRBD2|-|TRBJ2-5|TRBV24-1
CATSGHSGGSQETQYF
TGTGCCACCAGTGGTCATAGCGGGGGGAGCCAAGAGACCCAGTACTTC
>-|-|TRBJ2-2|TRBV7-3
CASSVATGELFF
TGTGCCAGCTCAGTAGCCACCGGGGAGCTGTTTTTT
>TRBD1|-|TRBJ1-5|TRBV5-5
CASSLGRQGPRGQPQHF
TGTGCCAGCAGCTTGGGGCGACAGGGGCCTCGGGGTCAGCCCCAGCATTTT
>-|once|TRBJ1-1|TRBV7-2
CASSLGGSLNTEAFF
TGTGCCAGCAGCCTCGGGGGGTCCTTGAACACTGAAGCTTTCTTT
>-|-|TRBJ1-2|TRBV12-3/TRBV12-4
CASSSRFSYGYTF
TGTGCCAGCAGTAGCAGATTTTCCTATGGCTACACCTTC
>TRBD2|-|TRBJ2-3|TRBV18
CASSPLASGGTDTQYF
TGTGCCAGCTCACCATTGGCTAGCGGGGGCACAGATACGCAGTATTTT
>-|-|TRBJ2-1|TRBV25-1
CASSVTGSVNNEQFF
TGTGCCAGCAGTGTTACAGGGTCCGTAAACAATGAGCAGTTCTTC
>TRBD1|once|TRBJ2-2|TRBV27
CASKGQGITGELFF
TGTGCCAGCAAGGGACAGGGAATAACCGGGGAGCTGTTTTTT
>TRBD1|-|TRBJ1-5|TRBV4-2
CASSHDRVNNQPQHF
TGTGCCAGCAGCCATGACAGGGTAAACAATCAGCCCCAGCATTTT
>-|-|TRBJ2-5|TRBV6-5
CASREEELGETQYF
TGTGCCAGCAGGGAGGAAGAGCTAGGGGAGACCCAGTACTTC
>-|-|TRBJ2-5|TRBV15
CATSREETQYF
TGTGCCACCAGCAGGGAAGAGACCCAGTACTTC
>-|-|TRBJ2-2|TRBV7-9
CASSLQGESGELFF
TGTGCCAGCAGCTTACAAGGGGAAAGCGGGGAGCTGTTTTTT
>-|-|TRBJ2-5|TRBV5-6
CASSLGRKQYF
TGTGCCAGCAGCTTGGGGCGAAAGCAGTACTTC
>-|-|TRBJ2-7|TRBV19
CASSQGGHEQYF
TGTGCCAGTAGTCAGGGGGGTCACGAGCAGTACTTC
>TRBD1|-|TRBJ1-4|TRBV28
CASSLAGTGWIGKLFF
TGTGCCAGCAGTTTGGCCGGGACAGGGTGGATAGGAAAACTGTTTTTT
>-|-|TRBJ2-4|TRBV15
CATSPDRWGLAKNIQYF
TGTGCCACCAGCCCTGACAGGTGGGGCTTAGCCAAAAACATTCAGTACTTC
>TRBD2|-|TRBJ2-1|TRBV7-9
CASSPKGRVGDEQFF
TGTGCCAGCAGCCCCAAAGGGAGGGTCGGAGATGAGCAGTTCTTC
>TRBD1|-|TRBJ2-7|TRBV5-1
CASSLWDRLSHVEQYF
TGCGCCAGCAGCTTGTGGGACAGGCTATCCCATGTGGAGCAGTACTTC
>TRBD2|once|TRBJ2-1|TRBV7-8
CASSLTSGAYNEQFF
TGTGCCAGCAGCTTGACTAGCGGGGCATACAATGAGCAGTTCTTC
>-|-|TRBJ1-1|TRBV7-2
CASSFGQKNTEAFF
TGTGCCAGCAGCTTCGGACAGAAGAACACTGAAGCTTTCTTT
>-|-|TRBJ2-5|TRBV3-1/TRBV3-2
CASSQETQYF
TGTGCCAGCAGCCAAGAGACCCAGTACTTC
>-|-|TRBJ1-2|TRBV4-1
CASSQDSPGARGYTF
TGCGCCAGCAGCCAAGATTCTCCAGGGGCGAGGGGCTACACCTTC
>TRBD1|-|TRBJ1-2|TRBV5-6
CASSFGQGRGYTF
TGTGCCAGCAGCTTTGGACAGGGGAGAGGCTACACCTTC
>-|-|TRBJ1-4|TRBV4-1
CASSQESRRGKLFF
TGCGCCAGCAGCCAAGAGAGTAGGCGAGGAAAACTGTTTTTT
>-|-|TRBJ1-2|TRBV9
CASSVEAGPYGYTF
TGTGCCAGCAGCGTAGAGGCAGGGCCCTATGGCTACACCTTC
>-|once|TRBJ1-1|TRBV6-5
CASRIQHLNTEAFF
TGTGCCAGCAGAATACAGCACTTGAACACTGAAGCTTTCTTT
>-|-|TRBJ1-2|TRBV5-4
CASSLVGDYGYTF
TGTGCCAGCAGCTTGGTTGGCGACTATGGCTACACCTTC